These 7 T cell receptor beta chains were sequenced from one sample in a study of CD8 T cells in ankylosing spondylitis. From the 5' RACE reads, TCRdb called clonotypes with MiXCR, one entry per CDR3 protein. The sample includes around 250,000 distinct CDR3 sequences, roughly 10% of them seen just once. Sequenced sample: blood, either unsorted or a sorted T cell fraction (not recorded which). The receptors here all came from a male donor with ankylosing spondylitis or in good health (not recorded which).

This clonotype was seen a few times. The chain combines TRBV20-1 with TRBJ2-3, with D hard to call. The V end lost 6 bases, the J end lost 2 bases, and 12 bases lay between the germline ends. Germline lookup yields CDR1 DFQATT and CDR2 SNEGSKA (reference sequence). This CDR3 region has 13 residues. The CDR3 DNA reads TGCAGTGCCCATGCCGGGTTCACAGATACGCAGTATTTT. Protein product: CSAHAGFTDTQYF.

This clonotype occurred many times. The chain is built from TRBV10-3 and TRBJ2-5, with D tentatively TRBD1 (5 bases). Germline values: CDR1 ENHRY, CDR2 SYGVKD. This CDR3 comprises 12 residues. V was cut by 6 bases and J by 5 bases, with 10 bases left in between. The CDR3 is CAISQGGETQYF. As DNA, the CDR3 is TGTGCCATCAGCCAGGGTGGGGAGACCCAGTACTTC.

The table lists this clonotype with many counts. The gene calls are TRBV12-3 or TRBV12-4 and TRBJ2-1, with a tentative D call TRBD1 (5 bases). There are 16 residues in the CDR3. V was shortened by 2 bases and J by 7 bases, with 18 bases between the two germline ends. The CDR3 region has the DNA TGTGCCAGCAGTTTATCAAGGCAGGGTTCAGGGAATGAGCAGTTCTTC. Translated, it gives CASSLSRQGSGNEQFF.

This sequence joins TRBV6-6 and TRBJ2-3, with D perhaps being TRBD1 or TRBD2 (5 bases each). Deletions cut 6 bases from V and 2 bases from J, with 12 bases between. Looked up from germline, CDR1 is MNHNY and CDR2 is SVGAGI (reference sequence). The CDR3 has 14 residues. The CDR3 sequence: CASSPGRSTDTQYF. DNA for the CDR3: TGTGCCAGCAGCCCGGGACGTTCCACAGATACGCAGTATTTT.

There are many counts of this clonotype. This chain links TRBV5-1 with TRBJ2-5; D not certain. The germline gives CDR1 SGHRS, CDR2 YFSETQ. The CDR3 is made up of 11 amino acids. The V end was cut by 4 bases, the J end by 3 bases, with 4 bases between. The CDR3 region is CASSVEETQYF. In nucleotides, the CDR3 is TGCGCCAGCAGCGTTGAAGAGACCCAGTACTTC. The entire variable domain, with the rest obtained from reference TRBV5-1 and TRBJ2-5, is as follows: KAGVTQTPRYLIKTRGQQVTLSCSPISGHRSVSWYQQTPGQGLQFLFEYFSETQRNKGNFPGRFSGRQFSNSRSEMNVSTLELGDSALYLCASSVEETQYFGPGTRLLVL.

The chain has TRBV7-9 and TRBJ2-7; 11 positions match TRBD1. Germline values: CDR1 SEHNR, CDR2 FQNEAQ (reference sequence). Trimming took 3 bases from V and 6 from J; bases not matched to a gene: 4. The CDR3 contains 14 residues. The DNA for the CDR3 is TGTGCCAGCAGCTTTGAGGACAGGGGGCTCGAGCAGTACTTC. Protein sequence: CASSFEDRGLEQYF.

This clonotype was found many times. The chain combines TRBV12-3 or TRBV12-4 with TRBJ2-2, with D unresolved. This CDR3 contains 13 residues. V lost 2 bases, J lost 2 bases, and 3 bases lay in between. The DNA for the CDR3 is TGTGCCAGCAGTTTACGCAACACCGGGGAGCTGTTTTTT. Residues: CASSLRNTGELFF.